These 31 T cell receptor beta chains originate from one sample sequenced in a study of CD8 T cells in Susac syndrome. Reverse transcription of roughly 0.45 to 1 ug RNA was carried out with random hexamers. TCRdb analysed the immunoSEQ multiplex PCR reads with MiXCR anew, one entry per CDR3 protein. Found here are roughly 140,000 distinct CDR3 sequences, roughly 95% of them singletons; the top ten hold about 0.17%. The specimen was CD4+ T cells from PBMCs. The receptors were sampled from a human donor with Susac syndrome.

The rearrangement uses TRBV27 and TRBJ1-1; 9 bases are shared with TRBD1. Losses at the gene ends were 4 bases for V and 3 bases for J; bases not matched to a gene: 12. Looked up from germline, CDR1 is MNHEY and CDR2 is SMNVEV (reference sequence). The CDR3 covers 17 residues. CDR3: CASSSSTGGGRDTEAFF. The CDR3 DNA reads TGTGCCAGCAGTTCCTCGACAGGGGGTGGAAGGGACACTGAAGCTTTCTTT.

The chain uses TRBV5-5 and TRBJ2-3; tentatively, D is TRBD1 (6 bases). Per the germline V gene, CDR1 is SGHKS and CDR2 is YYEKEE (reference sequence). The CDR3 runs to 14 residues. Trimming took off 2 bases at V and 2 bases at J, with 9 bases between the two ends. The CDR3 is CASSFGTSTDTQYF. CDR3 nucleotide sequence: TGTGCCAGCAGCTTCGGGACATCCACAGATACGCAGTATTTT.

The chain is built from TRBV6-1 and TRBJ2-5; TRBD1 might be the D (6 bases). Germline CDR1 and CDR2: MNHNS and SASEGT. V was trimmed by 6 bases and J by 0 bases, leaving 23 bases between them. The CDR3 has 18 amino acids. The CDR3 region has the DNA TGTGCCAGCAGACGCCCGCTTAAGGGGCAGGGGTACCAAGAGACCCAGTACTTC. Translating it yields CASRRPLKGQGYQETQYF.

The chain uses TRBV20-1 and TRBJ2-5, with 14 nucleotides matching TRBD2. Germline V CDR1 and CDR2: DFQATT, SNEGSKA (reference sequence). This CDR3 has 14 amino acids. The V gene end was trimmed by 6 bases and the J gene end by 5 bases; junction bases not matched to a gene: 5. The CDR3 DNA follows: TGCAGTGCCTCGGGGACTAGCGGGGGCGAGACCCAGTACTTC. Translating it yields CSASGTSGGETQYF.

The chain couples TRBV7-9 to TRBJ1-2; 8 bases are shared with TRBD1. The V gene's germline CDR1 is SEHNR and CDR2 FQNEAQ (reference sequence). The CDR3 covers 14 residues. The junction had 12 bases not matched to a gene; V was cut back by 7 bases and J by 8 bases. CDR3 in amino acids: CASTNGQGGQGYTF. The CDR3 nucleotides read TGTGCCAGCACGAACGGACAGGGCGGGCAGGGCTACACCTTC.

The rearrangement links TRBV21-1 to TRBJ2-7; the table assigns TRBD1, which was not confirmed against the DNA. TRBV21-1 is a recognized pseudogene. This CDR3 is 15 amino acids long. The CDR3 nucleotides read TGTGCCAGCAGCAAAATTCCCGGGACCACCTACGAGCAGTACTTC. Translation gives CASSKIPGTTYEQYF.

The chain links TRBV6-5 to TRBJ2-3; the D gene is possibly TRBD2 (5 bases). V was clipped by 6 bases and J by 0 bases, with 7 bases between them. Germline-derived CDR1 and CDR2 are MNHEY and SVGAGI. The CDR3 is made up of 13 amino acids. The CDR3 region has the DNA TGTGCCAGCAGAAGGACTAGCACAGATACGCAGTATTTT. Amino acid sequence: CASRRTSTDTQYF.

The V gene is TRBV3-1, the J gene TRBJ1-2, with D hard to call. This CDR3 has 13 amino acids. V lost 3 bases to trimming and J lost 6 bases, with 11 bases between them. From germline, CDR1 is LGHDT and CDR2 YNNKEL (reference sequence). The CDR3 DNA follows: TGTGCCAGCAGCCAGGACGAGTGGCATGGCTACACCTTC. Encoded protein: CASSQDEWHGYTF.

The rearrangement uses TRBV29-1 and TRBJ2-5, with D perhaps TRBD1 (6 bases). V was trimmed by 2 bases and J by 5 bases, leaving 12 bases between them. Germline CDR1 and CDR2: SQVTM and ANQGSEA. This CDR3 region has 13 residues. The CDR3 DNA sequence: TGCAGCGTTGAACGACAGGTGGCGGAGACCCAGTACTTC. Translating it yields CSVERQVAETQYF.

V gene TRBV20-1 combines with J gene TRBJ2-5; no clear D gene. The germline V gene has CDR1 DFQATT and CDR2 SNEGSKA (reference sequence). V shed 6 bases and J shed 2 bases, with 7 bases lying between them. The CDR3 is made up of 11 amino acids. The CDR3 is CSAQQQETQYF. CDR3 DNA: TGCAGTGCCCAACAGCAAGAGACCCAGTACTTC.

V is TRBV5-1 and J is TRBJ1-5, with a tentative D call TRBD1 (6 bases). CDR3 length: 13 amino acids. The germline V gene has CDR1 SGHRS and CDR2 YFSETQ. V lost 0 bases and J lost 9, with 10 bases in between. The CDR3 sequence: CASSLVGGGPQHF. The DNA of the CDR3 is TGCGCCAGCAGCTTGGTAGGGGGAGGGCCCCAGCATTTT.

J is TRBJ2-7 and V is TRBV14; D not resolved. The length of the CDR3 is 14 residues. The V gene's germline CDR1 is SGHDN and CDR2 FVKESK. The V gene lost 3 bases and the J gene lost 2 bases, with 11 bases spanning the gap. Here the CDR3 DNA reads TGTGCCAGCAGCCAGTTGAAAAACGCCTACGAGCAGTACTTC. This translates into CASSQLKNAYEQYF.

This clonotype has a single count. The chain couples TRBV7-8 to TRBJ2-3, with 9 bases lining up with TRBD2. V lost 6 bases, J lost 3 bases, and 10 bases stayed unmatched. The CDR3 consists of 16 residues. The germline V gene has CDR1 SGHVS and CDR2 FQNEAQ. The CDR3 DNA reads as TGTGCCAGCAGACAAATAGCGGGGGTCGGAACAGATACGCAGTATTTT. The encoded protein is CASRQIAGVGTDTQYF.

The chain recombines TRBV2 with TRBJ1-2; the match to TRBD1 covers 8 bases. The CDR3 extends over 14 amino acids. Trimming cost V 4 bases and J 3 bases; bases outside gene matches: 4. CDR1 is SNHLY, CDR2 FYNNEI, per germline. CDR3 in amino acids: CASSVGTGHYGYTF. The CDR3, as DNA: TGTGCCAGCAGTGTAGGGACAGGACACTATGGCTACACCTTC.

The chain carries TRBV27 and TRBJ2-4; possibly TRBD2 for D (6 bases). Germline V lookup: CDR1 MNHEY, CDR2 SMNVEV (reference sequence). Trimming stripped 1 base from V and 0 bases from J, with 7 bases between. The CDR3 is 15 residues long. The CDR3: CASSLLEGAKNIQYF. The CDR3 DNA follows: TGTGCCAGCAGTTTATTGGAGGGAGCCAAAAACATTCAGTACTTC.

This clonotype was seen once. V usage is TRBV3-1 and J usage is TRBJ1-2; TRBD1 matches 10 bases. Germline V gene sequence: CDR1 LGHDT, CDR2 YNNKEL (reference sequence). CDR3 length: 14 residues. V shed 4 bases and J 7 bases; nucleotides not matched to a gene: 6. DNA for the CDR3: TGTGCCAGCAGCCGAGGACAGGGGGATGCTGGCTACACCTTC. This sequence encodes CASSRGQGDAGYTF.

The V gene is TRBV19, the J gene TRBJ2-3; perhaps TRBD2 as D (5 bases). The CDR3 has 11 residues. Trimming removed 5 bases from V and 7 bases from J, with 7 bases in between. The germline V gene has CDR1 LNHDA and CDR2 SQIVND (reference sequence). Here the CDR3 reads CASSEGYTQYF. Written as DNA, the CDR3 is TGTGCCAGTAGTGAGGGATATACGCAGTATTTT.

The chain employs TRBV18 and TRBJ2-2; D gene ambiguous. This CDR3 contains 13 residues. Trimming took off 3 bases at V and 8 bases at J, with 10 bases between the two ends. Germline CDR1 KGHSH, CDR2 LQKENI. CDR3 in amino acids: CASSPGPGGELFF. Here the CDR3 DNA reads TGTGCCAGCTCACCCGGACCCGGGGGGGAGCTGTTTTTT.

The rearrangement uses TRBV20-1 and TRBJ1-1; weak D call: TRBD1 (5 bases). Germline V gene data show CDR1 as DFQATT and CDR2 as SNEGSKA (reference sequence). The germline V and J ends were trimmed by 0 bases and 13 bases, with 12 bases remaining between them. The CDR3 is 11 residues long. The CDR3 nucleotides read TGCAGTGCTAGAGATGGGACGGTTGTTTTCTTT. As protein: CSARDGTVVFF.

The chain employs TRBV3-1 and TRBJ1-2; D might be TRBD1 (5 bases). Germline loops: CDR1 LGHDT, CDR2 YNNKEL (reference sequence). V dropped 5 bases and J dropped 1 base, with 11 bases sitting between them. CDR3 size: 14 residues. CDR3 amino acids: CASSERGGNYGYTF. The CDR3 DNA sequence: TGTGCCAGCAGCGAACGGGGGGGTAACTATGGCTACACCTTC.

As DNA, the CDR3 is TGTGCCAGCAGCCAAGCTCGGACACTTCACACTGAAGCTTTCTTT. Translation: CASSQARTLHTEAFF. The V and J genes are TRBV3-1 and TRBJ1-1; tentative D call: TRBD1 (5 bases). The germline V and J ends were trimmed by 1 base and 3 bases, with 12 bases remaining between them. This CDR3 is 15 amino acids long. Looked up from germline, CDR1 is LGHDT and CDR2 is YNNKEL (reference sequence).

This chain links TRBV20-1 with TRBJ2-7; D is unresolved. Germline lookup yields CDR1 DFQATT and CDR2 SNEGSKA (reference sequence). With 0 bases removed from V and 0 bases from J, the gap between germline ends came to 12 bases. The CDR3 loop spans 15 amino acids. The CDR3 DNA reads as TGCAGTGCTAGAGATCTAGGGCTGAGCTCCTACGAGCAGTACTTC. This codes for CSARDLGLSSYEQYF.

This clonotype has a single count. V and J are TRBV20-1 and TRBJ1-1; no clear D. Between the trimmed V and J ends, which lost 3 bases and 3 bases, there was a span of 8 bases. The CDR3 contains 12 residues. CDR1 is DFQATT, CDR2 SNEGSKA, per germline (reference sequence). The DNA of the CDR3 is TGCAGTGCTAGGAAGGGAGACACTGAAGCTTTCTTT. Translation: CSARKGDTEAFF.

The CDR3 DNA reads as TGCGCCAGCAGCTTGGATCCGACAGGGACCTACGAGCAGTACTTC. Its translation is CASSLDPTGTYEQYF. This chain links TRBV5-1 with TRBJ2-7; 7 positions match TRBD1. V gave up 0 bases and J gave up 2 bases; unmatched junction bases: 5. In germline, CDR1 is SGHRS, CDR2 YFSETQ. This CDR3 is 15 amino acids long. The variable domain in full, with the rest retrieved from reference TRBV5-1 and TRBJ2-7, is KAGVTQTPRYLIKTRGQQVTLSCSPISGHRSVSWYQQTPGQGLQFLFEYFSETQRNKGNFPGRFSGRQFSNSRSEMNVSTLELGDSALYLCASSLDPTGTYEQYFGPGTRLTVT.

V usage is TRBV12-3 or TRBV12-4 and J usage is TRBJ2-5; no clear D. The CDR3 consists of 13 residues. V lost 5 bases and J 4 bases, leaving 11 bases between the germline ends. This chain's CDR3 is CASSPPGTETQYF. Written as DNA, the CDR3 is TGTGCCAGCAGTCCCCCCGGCACAGAGACCCAGTACTTC.

This clonotype was observed a single time. This chain uses TRBV15 with TRBJ2-1, with TRBD2 identical over 10 bases. The germline CDR1 and CDR2 sequences are LNHNV and YYDKDF (reference sequence). V was clipped by 3 bases and J by 7 bases; unmatched bases: 9. The CDR3 sequence is 16 residues long. The CDR3 nucleotides are TGTGCCACCAGCAGCGAGACTAGCGGGCGTGGGAATGAGCAGTTCTTC. Translation gives CATSSETSGRGNEQFF.

The sample holds one count of this clonotype. This chain joins TRBV5-6 and TRBJ1-6, with D possibly matching TRBD1 (6 bases). CDR3 length: 14 amino acids. The germline CDR1 and CDR2 sequences are SGHDT and YYEEEE. V was cut by 8 bases and J by 2 bases, with 11 bases left in between. Written as DNA, the CDR3 is TGTGCCAGTGACCGGACAGCCTATAATTCACCCCTCCACTTT. Encoded protein: CASDRTAYNSPLHF.

The chain recombines TRBV20-1 with TRBJ2-7; TRBD1 matches 7 bases. This CDR3 spans 14 amino acids. Germline values: CDR1 DFQATT, CDR2 SNEGSKA (reference sequence). V gave up 5 bases and J gave up 3 bases; unmatched junction bases: 10. CDR3 sequence (DNA): TGCAGTGCTGCGACACAGGGGCTAAACTACGAGCAGTACTTC. The encoded protein is CSAATQGLNYEQYF.

The chain has TRBV5-1 and TRBJ2-5; D gene ambiguous. The V and J ends lost 4 bases and 1 base respectively, with 17 bases between them. This CDR3 has 16 residues. The germline V gene has CDR1 SGHRS and CDR2 YFSETQ. The CDR3 sequence is CASSPTPQNLQETQYF. The CDR3 DNA follows: TGCGCCAGCAGCCCCACTCCACAGAACCTCCAAGAGACCCAGTACTTC.

The rearrangement links TRBV19 to TRBJ1-1; 10 bases line up with TRBD1. Trimming took 5 bases from V and 5 from J; bases not matched to a gene: 5. The germline CDR1 and CDR2 sequences are LNHDA and SQIVND (reference sequence). CDR3 length equals 14 residues. CDR3 amino acids: CASSVDRGVTEAFF. For the CDR3, the DNA is TGTGCCAGTAGTGTGGACAGGGGGGTAACTGAAGCTTTCTTT. Looking up the rest from reference TRBV19 and TRBJ1-1 gives the full variable domain: DGGITQSPKYLFRKEGQNVTLSCEQNLNHDAMYWYRQDPGQGLRLIYYSQIVNDFQKGDIAEGYSVSREKKESFPLTVTSAQKNPTAFYLCASSVDRGVTEAFFGQGTRLTVV.

The CDR3 DNA reads TGTGCCAGCCAGAGAGGGGGGGGCACCAACACCGGGGAGCTGTTTTTT. This translates into CASQRGGGTNTGELFF. The chain has TRBV7-2 and TRBJ2-2, with D perhaps matching TRBD2 (7 bases). The germline V gene has CDR1 SGHTA and CDR2 FQGNSA. The V gene lost 8 bases and the J gene lost 2 bases, with 18 bases spanning the gap. The length of the CDR3 is 16 residues.